Below, 22 T cell receptor beta chains from the same sample are listed, as sequenced in a study of blood T cell repertoires in COVID-19. Profiled with immunoSEQ multiplex PCR; TCRdb holds only in-frame clones, not every one. The sample records some 220,000 clones, over 75% being singletons. The sequenced sample consisted of peripheral blood. Receptors originate from a woman between 70 and 85 years old with COVID-19, enrolled during active disease.

The chain recombines TRBV6-5 with TRBJ1-5; D might be TRBD1 (5 bases). Germline V gene sequence: CDR1 MNHEY, CDR2 SVGAGI. V dropped 7 bases and J dropped 6 bases, with 19 bases sitting between them. The CDR3 extends over 15 amino acids. The CDR3 reads CASKIGPGDLQPQHF. CDR3 bases: TGTGCCAGCAAAATTGGGCCGGGGGACCTTCAGCCCCAGCATTTT.

V usage is TRBV19 and J usage is TRBJ1-5; 8 bases agree with TRBD1. Germline CDR1 LNHDA, CDR2 SQIVND (reference sequence). The trim removed 7 bases at V and 3 bases at J, leaving 5 bases unmatched. CDR3 length: 14 amino acids. CDR3 sequence reads: CASTQGVNNQPQHF. CDR3 sequence (DNA): TGTGCCAGTACACAGGGGGTGAACAATCAGCCCCAGCATTTT.

The chain combines TRBV6-5 with TRBJ2-7, with 11 bases identical to TRBD2. The germline CDR1 and CDR2 sequences are MNHEY and SVGAGI. V lost 2 bases to trimming and J lost 4 bases; unmatched junction nucleotides: 1. The CDR3 has 14 amino acids. CDR3 sequence: CASSYRTSGYEQYF. The CDR3, as DNA: TGTGCCAGCAGTTACAGGACTAGCGGGTACGAGCAGTACTTC.

This chain uses TRBV30 with TRBJ1-6; D unresolved. This CDR3 is built from 14 residues. V lost 0 bases and J 0 bases, leaving 3 bases between the germline ends. The germline V gene has CDR1 GTSNPN and CDR2 SVGIG (reference sequence). CDR3 in DNA: TGTGCCTGGAGTGTGAGCTCCTATAATTCACCCCTCCACTTT. This sequence encodes CAWSVSSYNSPLHF.

J is TRBJ1-4 and V is TRBV11-2, with 7 bases identical to TRBD1. J was trimmed by 4 bases and V by 8 bases; bases with no gene match: 7. The CDR3 length is 14 residues. Germline CDR1 reads SGHAT; CDR2 reads FQNNGV. CDR3 in amino acids: CASGYRGINEKLFF. The CDR3 DNA follows: TGTGCCAGCGGATACAGGGGAATTAATGAAAAACTGTTTTTT.

Here the CDR3 reads CASSYPREGVNEQFF. The CDR3 nucleotides read TGTGCCAGCAGTTACCCCCGGGAAGGAGTCAATGAGCAGTTCTTC. The chain uses TRBV6-5 and TRBJ2-1; possibly TRBD2 for D (5 bases). Germline V gene data show CDR1 as MNHEY and CDR2 as SVGAGI. This CDR3 has 15 amino acids. The V end was cut by 2 bases, the J end by 6 bases, with 14 bases between.

The chain couples TRBV5-5 to TRBJ2-7; 8 nucleotides line up with TRBD1. CDR1 and CDR2 (germline): SGHKS, YYEKEE (reference sequence). Trimming at V came to 4 bases and at J to 6 bases, leaving 12 bases not matched to a gene. This CDR3 spans 15 amino acids. Here the CDR3 reads CASSEGQGGIGEQYF. CDR3 coding DNA: TGTGCCAGCAGCGAAGGACAGGGTGGAATAGGCGAGCAGTACTTC.

J is TRBJ1-1 and V is TRBV5-1; D is possibly TRBD1 (5 bases). The V gene's germline CDR1 is SGHRS and CDR2 YFSETQ. The CDR3 contains 13 residues. The germline V and J ends were trimmed by 3 bases and 4 bases, with 10 bases remaining between them. CDR3 bases: TGCGCCAGCAGCTCCAGGGTAGGCACTGAAGCTTTCTTT. Its protein is CASSSRVGTEAFF.

The genes are TRBV2 and TRBJ1-1, with D perhaps TRBD1 (5 bases). This CDR3 spans 14 amino acids. CDR1 and CDR2 from the germline V gene are SNHLY and FYNNEI. The V gene lost 8 bases and the J gene lost 1 base, with 14 bases spanning the gap. The CDR3 here is CASVVDSKNTEAFF. CDR3 nucleotide sequence: TGTGCCAGCGTAGTTGACAGCAAGAACACTGAAGCTTTCTTT. Combining the CDR3 with reference TRBV2 and TRBJ1-1 gives the whole variable domain EPEVTQTPSHQVTQMGQEVILRCVPISNHLYFYWYRQILGQKVEFLVSFYNNEISEKSEIFDDQFSVERPDGSNFTLKIRSTKLEDSAMYFCASVVDSKNTEAFFGQGTRLTVV.

The count of this clone is one. J is TRBJ2-7 and V is TRBV15; the D is unclear. Germline V lookup: CDR1 LNHNV, CDR2 YYDKDF (reference sequence). The CDR3 consists of 15 residues. V was cut by 1 base and J by 2 bases, with 12 bases left in between. The DNA of the CDR3 is TGTGCCACCAGCAGAGGACTCGAGAGGACCTACGAGCAGTACTTC. Translating gives CATSRGLERTYEQYF.

This chain uses TRBV30 with TRBJ2-1, with 10 bases aligning to TRBD2. Per germline, CDR1 GTSNPN and CDR2 SVGIG (reference sequence). The CDR3 runs 12 residues. With 1 base clipped from V and 15 bases from J, the junction kept 6 bases outside the gene matches. In DNA, the CDR3 is TGTGCCTGGAGTGGAGCTAGCGGGAGTCCGTTCTTC. This encodes CAWSGASGSPFF.

This chain uses TRBV18 with TRBJ2-7; possible D gene TRBD1, 5 bases. This CDR3 has 14 amino acids. Deletions cut 0 bases from V and 2 bases from J, with 8 bases between. Germline V gene lookup returns CDR1 KGHSH and CDR2 LQKENI. CDR3 protein: CASSPPAGPYEQYF. The CDR3 region has the DNA TGTGCCAGCTCACCACCGGCAGGGCCCTACGAGCAGTACTTC.

The rearrangement links TRBV5-6 to TRBJ2-3; D unresolved. This CDR3 is built from 13 residues. Trimming left V 0 bases short and J 4 bases short, with 6 bases between. The germline CDR1 and CDR2 sequences are SGHDT and YYEEEE. In DNA form, the CDR3 reads TGTGCCAGCAGCTTGGCTGGGCCAGATACGCAGTATTTT. This encodes CASSLAGPDTQYF. The full variable domain, with the rest looked up from reference TRBV5-6 and TRBJ2-3, is DAGVTQSPTHLIKTRGQQVTLRCSPKSGHDTVSWYQQALGQGPQFIFQYYEEEERQRGNFPDRFSGHQFPNYSSELNVNALLLGDSALYLCASSLAGPDTQYFGPGTRLTVL.

To note about this clone: The germline gene is not matched at one end of the junction; a read error may be the cause. The chain employs TRBV7-7 and TRBJ1-5; 10 bases are shared with TRBD1. CDR3 length equals 15 residues. Looked up from germline, CDR1 is SSHAT and CDR2 is FNYEAQ (reference sequence). The CDR3 DNA reads TGTGCTAGCAGCCCCCGGACAGGGGGTCATCAGCCCCAGCATTTT. This gives the protein CASSPRTGGHQPQHF.

CDR3 coding DNA: TGTGCCAGCAGCTTAGGGGGTGCGCCGGGAGGCTACACCTTC. It codes for CASSLGGAPGGYTF. This rearrangement joins TRBV7-9 to TRBJ1-2; the D is unclear. V was clipped by 1 base and J by 8 bases, with 14 bases between them. The CDR3 is made up of 14 amino acids. Germline CDR1 reads SEHNR; CDR2 reads FQNEAQ (reference sequence). Complete variable domain (other parts from reference TRBV7-9 and TRBJ1-2): DTGVSQNPRHKITKRGQNVTFRCDPISEHNRLYWYRQTLGQGPEFLTYFQNEAQLEKSRLLSDRFSAERPKGSFSTLEIQRTEQGDSAMYLCASSLGGAPGGYTFGSGTRLTVV.

The J gene is TRBJ2-7, the V gene TRBV5-8, with a tentative D call TRBD2 (5 bases). The V end was cut by 6 bases, the J end by 2 bases, with 15 bases between. CDR3 length equals 14 residues. In germline, CDR1 is SGHTS, CDR2 YDEGEE. The chain's CDR3 is CASIHRGFTYEQYF. CDR3 DNA sequence: TGTGCCAGCATTCACCGGGGTTTCACCTACGAGCAGTACTTC. Full variable domain (remainder filled in from reference TRBV5-8 and TRBJ2-7): EAGVTQSPTHLIKTRGQQATLRCSPISGHTSVYWYQQALGLGLQFLLWYDEGEERNRGNFPPRFSGRQFPNYSSELNVNALELEDSALYLCASIHRGFTYEQYFGPGTRLTVT.

The rearrangement links TRBV19 to TRBJ1-3; D is unclear. The CDR3 spans 15 residues. Germline assignment: CDR1 LNHDA and CDR2 SQIVND (reference sequence). V gave up 3 bases and J gave up 2 bases, with 11 bases separating them. The CDR3 here is CASSIGGRAGNTIYF. The DNA for the CDR3 is TGTGCCAGTAGTATCGGAGGTAGGGCTGGAAACACCATATATTTT.

This rearrangement joins TRBV7-2 to TRBJ1-1; possibly TRBD1 for D (6 bases). V lost 5 bases and J 1 base, leaving 11 bases between the germline ends. The CDR3 spans 14 residues. Germline loops: CDR1 SGHTA, CDR2 FQGNSA. The DNA for the CDR3 is TGTGCCAGCAGCGCCGGACAGAAGAACACTGAAGCTTTCTTT. Amino acids: CASSAGQKNTEAFF.

This clone showed up just a few times. This chain's CDR3 is CASSYDSSGSYEQYF. The DNA for the CDR3 is TGTGCCAGCAGTTACGACTCTAGCGGCAGCTACGAGCAGTACTTC. V usage is TRBV6-2 or TRBV6-3 and J usage is TRBJ2-7; TRBD2 agrees at 7 bases. The CDR3 has 15 residues. V was clipped by 2 bases and J by 3 bases; unmatched bases: 7. Looked up from germline, CDR1 is MNHEY and CDR2 is SVGEGT.

In nucleotides, the CDR3 is TGTGCCAGCAAGCGGAGAACGTTGGATATGAACACTGAAGCTTTCTTT. It encodes CASKRRTLDMNTEAFF. The chain recombines TRBV5-8 with TRBJ1-1; the D is unclear. Looked up from germline, CDR1 is SGHTS and CDR2 is YDEGEE. V was cut by 6 bases and J by 0 bases, with 18 bases left in between. This CDR3 comprises 16 residues.

The V and J genes are TRBV19 and TRBJ1-1, with a tentative D call TRBD1 (6 bases). Germline CDR1 and CDR2: LNHDA and SQIVND (reference sequence). V was trimmed by 5 bases and J by 2 bases, leaving 9 bases between them. The CDR3 is 13 residues long. CDR3 region: CASSYRENTEAFF. The CDR3 region has the DNA TGTGCCAGTAGTTACAGGGAAAACACTGAAGCTTTCTTT.

This chain uses TRBV7-6 with TRBJ2-1, with 14 nucleotides matching TRBD2. The germline V gene encodes CDR1 SGHVS and CDR2 FNYEAQ. Germline trimming cut 5 bases from V and 0 bases from J; bases unmatched to any gene: 6. The length of the CDR3 is 18 residues. For the CDR3, the DNA is TGTGCCAGCAGCCTCCGGACTAGCGGGAGGAGCTCCTACAATGAGCAGTTCTTC. It is translated as CASSLRTSGRSSYNEQFF. The entire variable domain, with the rest obtained from reference TRBV7-6 and TRBJ2-1, is as follows: GAGVSQSPRYKVTKRGQDVALRCDPISGHVSLYWYRQALGQGPEFLTYFNYEAQQDKSGLPNDRFSAERPEGSISTLTIQRTEQRDSAMYRCASSLRTSGRSSYNEQFFGPGTRLTVL.